Listed below are T cell receptor beta chains from one sample, sequenced in a study of cytomegalovirus exposure and HLA in healthy donors. Repertoires were generated with immunoSEQ multiplex PCR, while TCRdb's copy carries only in-frame clones and drops some. Of nearly 80,000 clones listed, roughly 93% are singletons. Sequenced input: PBMCs. Receptors originate from a woman younger than 45 in good health and CMV-seronegative. CDR3s include the opening cysteine and the closing phenylalanine or tryptophan. A D gene is named only where the DNA matches it firmly. Where a row states a size, it is once, few, many or the class of an expanded clone; other rows omit it.

V gene	clone size	D gene	J gene	CDR3 DNA	CDR3 protein
TRBV6-5	NA	TRBD2	TRBJ2-1	TGTGCCAGCAGTTACAGATCGGGCGGGGGTAATGAGCAGTTCTTC	CASSYRSGGGNEQFF
TRBV11-2	NA	NA	TRBJ1-1	TGTGCCAGCAGCTTAGGGTCTGCGGGCACTGAAGCTTTCTTT	CASSLGSAGTEAFF
TRBV5-1	NA	TRBD2	TRBJ2-3	TGCGCCAGCAGCTTGGGTAGCGGGGGGTACGGCAATACGCAGTATTTT	CASSLGSGGYGNTQYF
TRBV6-5	NA	TRBD2	TRBJ2-7	TGTGCCAGCAGCAAGCGGGAGGGTACCTACGAGCAGTACTTC	CASSKREGTYEQYF
TRBV5-1	NA	TRBD2	TRBJ2-2	TGCGCCAGCAGCGTGGGCTCGCGGGGAGGGATCGGGGAGCTGTTTTTT	CASSVGSRGGIGELFF
TRBV28	NA	NA	TRBJ1-4	TGTGCCAGCAGTGTACAGGGTGATCATACTGAAAAACTGTTTTTT	CASSVQGDHTEKLFF
TRBV30	NA	NA	TRBJ1-1	TGTGCCTGGAGTGTTATCGGGGGGGACACTGAAGCTTTCTTT	CAWSVIGGDTEAFF
TRBV6-4	NA	TRBD1	TRBJ1-3	TGTGCCAGCAGTGACTTGGGACAGGGATTCTCTGGAAACACCATATATTTT	CASSDLGQGFSGNTIYF
TRBV6-5	NA	TRBD1	TRBJ2-2	TGTGCCAGCAGGACAGGGAGGAACACCGGGGAGCTGTTTTTT	CASRTGRNTGELFF
TRBV28	NA	TRBD2	TRBJ2-5	TGTGCCAGCATTGCGTCGGGGGGGCACCAAGAGACCCAGTACTTC	CASIASGGHQETQYF
TRBV9	NA	NA	TRBJ1-3	TGTGCCAGCAGCAGCCGGCCAGGGATCGGTGCTGGAAACACCATATATTTT	CASSSRPGIGAGNTIYF
TRBV7-9	NA	TRBD1	TRBJ1-1	TGTGCCAGCAGCTTAGTACCGGGACAGGGGAGGACAGCTGAAGCTTTCTTT	CASSLVPGQGRTAEAFF
TRBV7-8	NA	TRBD1	TRBJ2-7	TGTGCCAGCAGTATAAACAGGGGGGAGCAGTACTTC	CASSINRGEQYF
TRBV13	once	TRBD1	TRBJ1-1	TGTGCCAGCAGTTACGGACAGGGGCCTGAAGCTTTCTTT	CASSYGQGPEAFF
TRBV28	NA	NA	TRBJ1-3	TGTGCCAGCAGGCTACAGGGCTCTGGAAACACCATATATTTT	CASRLQGSGNTIYF
TRBV18	NA	NA	TRBJ1-5	TGTGCCAGCTCCCTCGAGAGGGCTCAGCCCCAGCATTTT	CASSLERAQPQHF
TRBV6-5	NA	NA	TRBJ2-1	TGTGCCAGCAGCACATTGGGGAGCTCCTACAATGAGCAGTTCTTC	CASSTLGSSYNEQFF
TRBV4-2	NA	NA	TRBJ1-2	TGTGCCAGCAGCCAACGGGACATCTATGGCTACACCTTC	CASSQRDIYGYTF
TRBV9	NA	TRBD1	TRBJ2-2	TGTGCCAGCAGCCTCCGACCCGGGACAGGGAACTCCGGCGGGGAGCTGTTTTTT	CASSLRPGTGNSGGELFF
TRBV2	NA	NA	TRBJ2-3	TGTGCCCTTACCGTTGGGGCTAGCACAGATACGCAGTATTTT	CALTVGASTDTQYF
TRBV4-2	NA	TRBD2	TRBJ2-3	TGTGCCAGCAGCCAAGGGGGGGGATACACAGATACGCAGTATTTT	CASSQGGGYTDTQYF
TRBV28	NA	NA	TRBJ2-7	TGTGCCAGCAGCACCGTCGTGGGGAGTCACCCCTACGAGCAGTACTTC	CASSTVVGSHPYEQYF
TRBV7-2	NA	NA	TRBJ2-1	TGTGCCAGCAGCTTAGGTTTGTCGGATGAGCAGTTCTTC	CASSLGLSDEQFF
TRBV27	NA	NA	TRBJ1-4	TGTGCCAGCAGTCCTCTAATGAGGGTATCTAATGAAAAACTGTTTTTT	CASSPLMRVSNEKLFF
TRBV4-2	NA	TRBD2	TRBJ2-2	TGTGCCAGCAGCCAAGGACTAGCGGGAGAGACCGGGGAGCTGTTTTTT	CASSQGLAGETGELFF
TRBV4-3	NA	NA	TRBJ1-1	TGCGCCAGCGGCTACTCAACTGTCCGACAGGCCTCCCACTTT	CASGYSTVRQASHF
TRBV5-6	NA	TRBD1	TRBJ2-7	TGTGCCAGCAGCCCCGGACAGGGTCCCTACGAGCAGTACTTC	CASSPGQGPYEQYF
TRBV6-1	NA	TRBD1	TRBJ1-2	TGTGCCAGCAGAGAAGGGACAGGGGGACCCCTGGGCTACACCTTC	CASREGTGGPLGYTF
TRBV5-1	NA	NA	TRBJ2-2	TGCGCCAGCAGCTCCTTCCTAGAGAACACCGGGGAGCTGTTTTTT	CASSSFLENTGELFF
TRBV6-5	NA	NA	TRBJ1-6	TGTGCCAGCACTGCAAACAACTCCTATAATTCACCCCTCCACTTT	CASTANNSYNSPLHF
TRBV30	NA	NA	TRBJ1-3	TGTGCCTGGAGTGGGGCGTGGGGGCCGGGAAACACCATATATTTT	CAWSGAWGPGNTIYF
TRBV7-9	NA	NA	TRBJ1-2	TGTGCCAGCAGCTTAGGAAAGGGTCGGACAAGCGATTATGGCTACACCTTC	CASSLGKGRTSDYGYTF
TRBV10-3	NA	NA	TRBJ2-1	TGTGCCATCAGTGAAGCAGGGTTCAGCGAGCAGTTCTTC	CAISEAGFSEQFF
TRBV7-8	NA	NA	TRBJ2-1	TGTGCCAGCAGCAACCGCAGGGTGGGTTACAATGAGCAGTTCTTC	CASSNRRVGYNEQFF